Listed here are 27 T cell receptor beta chains from one sample, sequenced in a study of T cells in localized non-small cell lung cancer. The assay was immunoSEQ multiplex PCR, and TCRdb's table has in-frame clones only and misses some. Counted here are approximately 61,000 clones, just over 85% occurring once; the ten biggest clones make up approximately 5.2%. The sequencing used peripheral blood, collected before any cancer treatment. These TCRs come from a woman aged 35-70 years with stage I lung adenocarcinoma.

This clone was seen ten or more times. V is TRBV15 and J is TRBJ1-6; D remains ambiguous. V gave up 0 bases and J gave up 1 base, with 10 bases separating them. The germline V gene encodes CDR1 LNHNV and CDR2 YYDKDF (reference sequence). This CDR3 is 17 amino acids long. Written as DNA, the CDR3 is TGTGCCACCAGCAGAGACCCATCCTCATCCTATAATTCACCCCTCCACTTT. Protein sequence: CATSRDPSSSYNSPLHF. Combining the CDR3 with reference TRBV15 and TRBJ1-6 gives the whole variable domain DAMVIQNPRYQVTQFGKPVTLSCSQTLNHNVMYWYQQKSSQAPKLLFHYYDKDFNNEADTPDNFQSRRPNTSFCFLDIRSPGLGDTAMYLCATSRDPSSSYNSPLHFGNGTRLTVT.

This clone was detected once. V is TRBV27 and J is TRBJ1-2; D is possibly TRBD1 (5 bases). V was clipped by 3 bases and J by 2 bases, with 13 bases between them. Germline V gene lookup returns CDR1 MNHEY and CDR2 SMNVEV (reference sequence). CDR3 size: 15 residues. The CDR3 DNA reads as TGTGCCAGCAGTTTTAAGTACAGGTCCAACTATGGCTACACCTTC. Amino acid sequence: CASSFKYRSNYGYTF.

The V and J genes are TRBV2 and TRBJ2-7, with TRBD1 matching over 8 bases. Germline V gives CDR1 SNHLY, CDR2 FYNNEI. The CDR3 is 17 residues long. V gave up 3 bases and J gave up 3 bases; unmatched junction bases: 13. The CDR3 protein is CASSDFLSGQGYYEQYF. DNA of the CDR3: TGTGCCAGCAGTGATTTTTTAAGCGGACAGGGTTACTACGAGCAGTACTTC.

The chain joins TRBV9 to TRBJ2-3, with 8 nucleotides matching TRBD1. This CDR3 has 15 residues. Unmatched junction bases numbered 7, after V lost 3 bases and J lost 4 bases. CDR1 is SGDLS, CDR2 YYNGEE, per germline. The CDR3 DNA follows: TGTGCCAGCAGCGCTGGGGACAGGACAGCAGATACGCAGTATTTT. Protein sequence: CASSAGDRTADTQYF.

The chain has TRBV2 and TRBJ1-2, with 7 bases aligning to TRBD1. The CDR3 length is 11 residues. Germline CDR1 and CDR2: SNHLY and FYNNEI. With V trimmed by 10 bases and J by 6 bases, 5 bases remained unmatched. The CDR3 coding sequence is TGTGCCACCGACACAGGGGATGGCTACACCTTC. It yields the protein CATDTGDGYTF.

V usage is TRBV5-6 and J usage is TRBJ1-5; tentative D call: TRBD1 (5 bases). The V and J ends lost 2 bases and 2 bases respectively, with 14 bases between them. The length of the CDR3 is 16 residues. Germline V CDR1 and CDR2: SGHDT, YYEEEE. CDR3 nucleotides: TGTGCCAGCAGCTTCGGATCACCAGGGCGCAATCAGCCCCAGCATTTT. This sequence encodes CASSFGSPGRNQPQHF.

This chain links TRBV19 with TRBJ1-1; D may be TRBD1 (5 bases). Germline V gives CDR1 LNHDA, CDR2 SQIVND (reference sequence). V was pared by 1 base and J by 1 base, with 10 bases between. CDR3 length equals 15 residues. The CDR3: CASSIGGGRNTEAFF. CDR3 coding DNA: TGTGCCAGTAGTATAGGCGGGGGACGGAACACTGAAGCTTTCTTT.

The chain combines TRBV4-1 with TRBJ2-5; tentatively, D is TRBD2 (6 bases). V was cut by 4 bases and J by 1 base, with 19 bases left in between. Looked up from germline, CDR1 is MGHRA and CDR2 is YSYEKL. The length of the CDR3 is 17 residues. As DNA, the CDR3 is TGCGCCAGCAGCCCCTTATCTGGCGGGGCGTTCCAAGAGACCCAGTACTTC. Amino acids: CASSPLSGGAFQETQYF.

The rearrangement uses TRBV9 and TRBJ2-3; 10 nucleotides line up with TRBD2. There are 16 residues in the CDR3. CDR1 and CDR2 from the germline V gene are SGDLS and YYNGEE. V shed 4 bases and J 1 base; nucleotides not matched to a gene: 6. CDR3 nucleotides: TGTGCCAGCAGCCCCCAAGCGGGGGGGGGCACAGATACGCAGTATTTT. It is translated as CASSPQAGGGTDTQYF.

The CDR3 sequence is CASSSIYEQYF. CDR3 sequence (DNA): TGTGCCAGCAGCTCTATATACGAGCAGTACTTC. The chain uses TRBV5-4 and TRBJ2-7; D not certain. This CDR3 region has 11 residues. Germline V lookup: CDR1 SGHNT, CDR2 YYREEE (reference sequence). V lost 3 bases and J 4 bases, leaving 5 bases between the germline ends.

This clone has just a few counts. This chain links TRBV11-2 with TRBJ1-6, with TRBD1 matching 8 bases. This CDR3 comprises 15 residues. V shed 5 bases, J shed 6 bases, and the junction held 6 bases outside the gene matches. Germline CDR1 and CDR2: SGHAT and FQNNGV. CDR3 in DNA: TGTGCCAGCAGCGCGCTGGACAGGGCTAATTCACCCCTCCACTTT. It yields the protein CASSALDRANSPLHF.

The rearrangement joins TRBV14 to TRBJ2-2; D ambiguous. CDR3 length: 14 residues. The ends were cut back, 4 bases at V and 5 bases at J, with 11 bases in the middle. CDR1 SGHDN and CDR2 FVKESK come from the germline V gene. Here the CDR3 DNA reads TGTGCCAGCAGCCCTCGTGTTGGGACCGGGGAGCTGTTTTTT. Translating gives CASSPRVGTGELFF.

J is TRBJ2-1 and V is TRBV7-6; D remains ambiguous. There are 12 residues in the CDR3. The germline V gene encodes CDR1 SGHVS and CDR2 FNYEAQ. Deletions cut 5 bases from V and 5 bases from J, with 7 bases between. CDR3 nucleotide sequence: TGTGCCAGCAGCATGCGTAACAATGAGCAGTTCTTC. Protein: CASSMRNNEQFF.

This chain joins TRBV5-5 and TRBJ2-1; D perhaps matches TRBD1 (6 bases). Germline V gene data show CDR1 as SGHKS and CDR2 as YYEKEE (reference sequence). The CDR3 length is 12 residues. Trimming shortened V by 4 bases and J by 12 bases, and 14 bases separated the two germline ends. CDR3 nucleotide sequence: TGTGCCAGCAGCCGCACAGGGCCGGGGCAGTTCTTC. Translation gives CASSRTGPGQFF.

The chain combines TRBV30 with TRBJ1-3, with 8 positions matching TRBD1. The CDR3 runs to 15 residues. Germline CDR1 GTSNPN, CDR2 SVGIG (reference sequence). Germline trimming cut 7 bases from V and 5 bases from J; bases unmatched to any gene: 13. The CDR3: CAFSDGTGMRNTIYF. CDR3 sequence (DNA): TGTGCCTTTTCGGACGGGACAGGAATGAGAAACACCATATATTTT.

The chain couples TRBV10-3 to TRBJ2-5; 7 bases are shared with TRBD1. Looked up from germline, CDR1 is ENHRY and CDR2 is SYGVKD. V shed 4 bases and J 4 bases; nucleotides not matched to a gene: 6. This CDR3 contains 14 residues. The CDR3 sequence is CAISAGQLSETQYF. The CDR3 coding sequence is TGTGCCATCAGTGCGGGACAGCTTTCAGAGACCCAGTACTTC.

This clone was counted between two and nine times. Different DNA sequences within this sample yield the same CDR3. The chain joins TRBV9 to TRBJ1-1; D ambiguous. V was pared by 0 bases and J by 2 bases, with 5 bases between. Per the germline V gene, CDR1 is SGDLS and CDR2 is YYNGEE. The CDR3 totals 13 residues. CDR3 sequence: CASSVAVNTEAFF. The CDR3 region has the DNA TGTGCCAGCAGCGTAGCCGTTAACACTGAAGCTTTCTTT.

This clone was counted a single time. The CDR3 DNA follows: TGTGCCAGCAGCCCCTGGACAGGGCAACGCACTGAAGCTTTCTTT. Translating it yields CASSPWTGQRTEAFF. The J gene is TRBJ1-1, the V gene TRBV11-2, with 8 nucleotides matching TRBD1. CDR1 is SGHAT, CDR2 FQNNGV, per germline. The junction had 9 bases not matched to a gene; V was cut back by 5 bases and J by 4 bases. The CDR3 consists of 15 residues.

This clone has just one count. V is TRBV6-5 and J is TRBJ2-7; D may match TRBD1 or TRBD2 (5 bases each). Germline CDR1 and CDR2: MNHEY and SVGAGI. This CDR3 is 15 amino acids long. Trimming pared 0 bases from V and 2 bases from J, leaving 11 bases between. CDR3 in amino acids: CASSYSRDPPYEQYF. CDR3 DNA sequence: TGTGCCAGCAGTTACTCGAGGGACCCTCCCTACGAGCAGTACTTC.

On this clone: At the DNA level, this CDR3 is encoded by other sequences in the same sample as well. J is TRBJ2-5 and V is TRBV11-2; D remains ambiguous. CDR3 length equals 12 residues. Germline CDR1 and CDR2: SGHAT and FQNNGV. V lost 1 base and J lost 5, with 5 bases in between. The CDR3 DNA reads TGTGCCAGCAGCTTAGGGGTGGAGACCCAGTACTTC. Protein sequence: CASSLGVETQYF.

This clone appeared a single time. This chain joins TRBV30 and TRBJ1-4, with 7 bases fitting TRBD1. Germline-derived CDR1 and CDR2 are GTSNPN and SVGIG (reference sequence). The CDR3 has 17 residues. V trimming: 2 bases; J trimming: 8 bases; junction bases outside the gene matches: 17. This CDR3 is CAWSPGQGGRVREKLFF. CDR3 coding DNA: TGTGCCTGGAGTCCCGGTCAAGGGGGCAGGGTCCGGGAAAAACTGTTTTTT.

V and J are TRBV11-2 and TRBJ2-1; 16 bases are shared with TRBD2. V was clipped by 4 bases and J by 10 bases; unmatched bases: 7. The CDR3 is 16 residues long. CDR1 and CDR2 from the germline V gene are SGHAT and FQNNGV. This CDR3 reads CASSSGLAGGLQEQFF. In DNA, the CDR3 is TGTGCCAGCAGCTCGGGACTAGCGGGGGGGTTACAGGAGCAGTTCTTC.

The chain joins TRBV19 to TRBJ1-5, with 10 bases matching TRBD1. V was pared by 4 bases and J by 3 bases, with 3 bases of the junction left unmatched. Germline V gene data show CDR1 as LNHDA and CDR2 as SQIVND (reference sequence). This CDR3 contains 15 residues. CDR3 protein: CASSTDRGYNQPQHF. In DNA form, the CDR3 reads TGTGCCAGTAGTACGGACAGGGGGTACAATCAGCCCCAGCATTTT.

By frequency in the sample, this clone is medium-sized (0.01 to 0.1%). J is TRBJ1-2 and V is TRBV19; no clear D. Trimming cost V 7 bases and J 8 bases, with 20 bases left between them. The CDR3 runs to 14 residues. Germline CDR1 LNHDA, CDR2 SQIVND (reference sequence). The CDR3 reads CASMHLTVTGGYTF. Written as DNA, the CDR3 is TGTGCCAGTATGCACCTTACGGTAACTGGGGGCTACACCTTC. The full variable domain, rest sourced from reference TRBV19 and TRBJ1-2, is DGGITQSPKYLFRKEGQNVTLSCEQNLNHDAMYWYRQDPGQGLRLIYYSQIVNDFQKGDIAEGYSVSREKKESFPLTVTSAQKNPTAFYLCASMHLTVTGGYTFGSGTRLTVV.

This clone has just a few counts. This rearrangement joins TRBV6-6 to TRBJ1-1, with TRBD1 matching over 11 bases. The J segment lost 5 bases and the V segment lost 2 bases, leaving 7 bases of the junction unmatched. The CDR3 loop spans 16 amino acids. Germline V lookup: CDR1 MNHNY, CDR2 SVGAGI (reference sequence). CDR3 amino acids: CASSYAVGTGGTEAFF. Here the CDR3 DNA reads TGTGCCAGCAGTTACGCTGTAGGGACAGGGGGAACTGAAGCTTTCTTT.

V gene TRBV5-5 combines with J gene TRBJ1-3; D remains ambiguous. Germline V gives CDR1 SGHKS, CDR2 YYEKEE (reference sequence). CDR3 length equals 14 residues. Between the trimmed V and J ends, which lost 4 bases and 0 bases, there was a span of 8 bases. CDR3 residues: CASSQDLSGNTIYF. The CDR3 nucleotides read TGTGCCAGCAGCCAGGACCTCTCTGGAAACACCATATATTTT. The entire variable domain, with the rest obtained from reference TRBV5-5 and TRBJ1-3, is as follows: DAGVTQSPTHLIKTRGQQVTLRCSPISGHKSVSWYQQVLGQGPQFIFQYYEKEERGRGNFPDRFSARQFPNYSSELNVNALLLGDSALYLCASSQDLSGNTIYFGEGSWLTVV.

On this clone itself: Its ends do not fully match the called genes, so a read error is possible. The chain has TRBV5-1 and TRBJ2-1; perhaps TRBD1 as D (5 bases). The CDR3 covers 15 residues. Germline assignment: CDR1 SGHRS and CDR2 YFSETQ. The CDR3 nucleotides read TGCGCCAGCAGCTTGGTAACAGGAGCGAAATACTCCTGGGTCTTC. Its protein is CASSLVTGAKYSWVF.